These 18 T cell receptor beta chains originate from one sample sequenced in a study of T cell responses to AZD1222 COVID-19 vaccine. Repertoires were generated with immunoSEQ multiplex PCR, while TCRdb's copy carries only in-frame clones and drops some. The sample yields about 110,000 clones, approximately 84% seen once. Sequenced here: peripheral blood, sampled on day 0 of AZD1222 vaccination. The receptors were sampled from an adult in good health.

This clone occurred a few times. This chain connects TRBV11-2 to TRBJ1-5; D remains ambiguous. V lost 4 bases to trimming and J lost 0 bases, with 10 bases between them. Germline CDR1 SGHAT, CDR2 FQNNGV. The CDR3 is 15 amino acids. CDR3 nucleotide sequence: TGTGCCAGCAGCTATACGGGTTATAGCAATCAGCCCCAGCATTTT. Translation: CASSYTGYSNQPQHF. The variable domain in full, completed from reference TRBV11-2 and TRBJ1-5, reads EAGVAQSPRYKIIEKRQSVAFWCNPISGHATLYWYQQILGQGPKLLIQFQNNGVVDDSQLPKDRFSAERLKGVDSTLKIQPAKLEDSAVYLCASSYTGYSNQPQHFGDGTRLSIL.

This clone was seen only once. This rearrangement joins TRBV6-5 to TRBJ2-7; TRBD1 matches at 7 bases. Trimming removed 6 bases from V and 1 base from J; junction bases left unmatched: 6. CDR1 MNHEY and CDR2 SVGAGI come from the germline V gene. The CDR3 runs 14 residues. The CDR3 is CASRMWGQSYEQYF. DNA of the CDR3: TGTGCCAGCAGGATGTGGGGACAGTCCTACGAGCAGTACTTC.

V usage is TRBV6-5 and J usage is TRBJ2-7, with TRBD1 matching over 10 bases. Germline V lookup: CDR1 MNHEY, CDR2 SVGAGI. The J segment lost 7 bases and the V segment lost 5 bases, leaving 8 bases of the junction unmatched. The length of the CDR3 is 14 residues. The CDR3 loop reads CASSRRQGAPEQYF. DNA of the CDR3: TGTGCCAGCAGTCGCCGACAGGGGGCCCCGGAGCAGTACTTC.

The chain combines TRBV30 with TRBJ2-1; 11 bases agree with TRBD2. The germline V gene encodes CDR1 GTSNPN and CDR2 SVGIG (reference sequence). The CDR3 has 12 amino acids. The trim removed 4 bases at V and 7 bases at J, leaving 0 bases unmatched. CDR3 bases: TGTGCCTGGACTAGCGGGGGGAATGAGCAGTTCTTC. Translated: CAWTSGGNEQFF.

The chain has TRBV28 and TRBJ2-7, with D unclear. The V gene lost 2 bases and the J gene lost 0 bases, with 14 bases spanning the gap. The CDR3 extends over 16 amino acids. The germline gives CDR1 MDHEN, CDR2 SYDVKM. The CDR3 nucleotides are TGTGCCAGCAGTTTACTCACCGGGCCAAGCTCCTACGAGCAGTACTTC. The encoded protein is CASSLLTGPSSYEQYF. Based on the CDR3 plus reference TRBV28 and TRBJ2-7, the full variable domain is DVKVTQSSRYLVKRTGEKVFLECVQDMDHENMFWYRQDPGLGLRLIYFSYDVKMKEKGDIPEGYSVSREKKERFSLILESASTNQTSMYLCASSLLTGPSSYEQYFGPGTRLTVT.

The chain uses TRBV6-5 and TRBJ2-7, with D unclear. Deletions cut 2 bases from V and 5 bases from J, with 13 bases between. The CDR3 is made up of 14 amino acids. CDR1 is MNHEY, CDR2 SVGAGI, per germline. In DNA form, the CDR3 reads TGTGCCAGCAGTTACGGTGGGAATCTCAACGAGCAGTACTTC. Its translation is CASSYGGNLNEQYF.

This chain uses TRBV21-1 with TRBJ2-7. TRBV21-1 corresponds to a pseudogene. The CDR3 is made up of 16 amino acids. This CDR3 is CASSKKTAQPTYEQYF. CDR3 in DNA: TGTGCCAGCAGCAAAAAGACGGCGCAACCCACTTACGAGCAGTACTTC.

The V gene is TRBV5-1, the J gene TRBJ1-2, with TRBD1 as a possible D gene (6 bases). Between the trimmed V and J ends, which lost 7 bases and 4 bases, there was a span of 14 bases. Germline V CDR1 and CDR2: SGHRS, YFSETQ. The CDR3 has 13 residues. The CDR3 region has the DNA TGCGCCAGCGGGGAGGGCAGGGGCTATGGCTACACCTTC. This translates into CASGEGRGYGYTF.

This clone was detected only a few times. V gene TRBV10-3 combines with J gene TRBJ2-1; TRBD2 matches at 11 bases. The CDR3 runs 17 residues. V was pared by 6 bases and J by 5 bases, with 12 bases of the junction left unmatched. Per germline, CDR1 ENHRY and CDR2 SYGVKD. This chain's CDR3 is CAIRETSGTSGHNEQFF. The CDR3 nucleotides read TGTGCCATCAGGGAGACCTCCGGGACTAGCGGCCACAATGAGCAGTTCTTC.

This CDR3 reads CASSRTAMNTEAFF. CDR3 in DNA: TGTGCCAGCAGCCGGACAGCGATGAACACTGAAGCTTTCTTT. V usage is TRBV5-8 and J usage is TRBJ1-1; D perhaps matches TRBD1 (6 bases). This CDR3 is 14 amino acids long. The V gene's germline CDR1 is SGHTS and CDR2 YDEGEE. V lost 4 bases, J lost 0 bases, and 10 bases lay in between.

This clone has just a few counts. The chain carries TRBV27 and TRBJ1-6, with TRBD1 matching 7 bases. CDR3 length: 15 residues. Losses at the gene ends were 5 bases for V and 7 bases for J; bases not matched to a gene: 8. Germline V gene data show CDR1 as MNHEY and CDR2 as SMNVEV (reference sequence). CDR3 region: CASSIGQAGNSPLHF. CDR3 nucleotide sequence: TGTGCCAGCAGTATAGGACAGGCTGGGAATTCACCCCTCCACTTT.

The chain carries TRBV9 and TRBJ2-1, with D possibly matching TRBD2 (6 bases). V was clipped by 0 bases and J by 5 bases, with 9 bases between them. CDR1 is SGDLS and CDR2 is YYNGEE in the germline V gene. The CDR3 spans 14 residues. CDR3 nucleotide sequence: TGTGCCAGCAGCGTAGTTAGCGGAGACAATGAGCAGTTCTTC. This codes for CASSVVSGDNEQFF.

This rearrangement joins TRBV19 to TRBJ1-5; D uncertain. This CDR3 is 13 amino acids long. Germline lookup yields CDR1 LNHDA and CDR2 SQIVND (reference sequence). V lost 4 bases, J lost 3 bases, and 7 bases lay in between. The CDR3 DNA reads TGTGCCAGTAGTAAGACGGTCAATCAGCCCCAGCATTTT. Translating gives CASSKTVNQPQHF.

The chain links TRBV5-1 to TRBJ2-7; TRBD1 matches 10 bases. The length of the CDR3 is 14 residues. Trimming removed 4 bases from V and 4 bases from J; junction bases left unmatched: 5. The V gene's germline CDR1 is SGHRS and CDR2 YFSETQ. The CDR3, as DNA: TGCGCCAGCAGCCGAGGGACAGGGGTATACGAGCAGTACTTC. Amino acid sequence: CASSRGTGVYEQYF. Complete variable domain (other parts from reference TRBV5-1 and TRBJ2-7): KAGVTQTPRYLIKTRGQQVTLSCSPISGHRSVSWYQQTPGQGLQFLFEYFSETQRNKGNFPGRFSGRQFSNSRSEMNVSTLELGDSALYLCASSRGTGVYEQYFGPGTRLTVT.

This chain joins TRBV24-1 and TRBJ1-2; D gene unclear. The CDR3 is 12 amino acids. Trimming left V 4 bases short and J 10 bases short, with 12 bases between. Germline V gives CDR1 KGHDR, CDR2 SFDVKD. The CDR3 spells CATSDPGRVYTF. The CDR3 DNA reads as TGTGCCACCAGTGACCCCGGGAGGGTCTACACCTTC.

The table lists this clone with a few counts. This chain uses TRBV7-2 with TRBJ1-5; TRBD1 is a possible D gene (5 bases). The CDR3 length is 16 residues. Trimming removed 6 bases at V and 0 bases at J, with 15 bases between. Germline CDR1 reads SGHTA; CDR2 reads FQGNSA. For the CDR3, the DNA is TGTGCCAGCAGTTTACTTTTCAGGGATAGCAATCAGCCCCAGCATTTT. Translated: CASSLLFRDSNQPQHF.

CDR3 protein: CASSDMQETQYF. For the CDR3, the DNA is TGTGCCAGCAGTGACATGCAAGAGACCCAGTACTTC. The rearrangement uses TRBV2 and TRBJ2-5; D call uncertain. CDR1 and CDR2 from the germline V gene are SNHLY and FYNNEI. The V gene lost 3 bases and the J gene lost 2 bases, with 4 bases spanning the gap. The CDR3 is 12 residues long.

The chain has TRBV15 and TRBJ2-5; D could derive from TRBD1 or TRBD2 (5 bases each). Germline V gene sequence: CDR1 LNHNV, CDR2 YYDKDF (reference sequence). Trimming cost V 4 bases and J 5 bases, with 17 bases left between them. The CDR3 has 15 residues. CDR3 sequence (DNA): TGTGCCACCAGCAAGCCGAGCGAGGGGCCGGAGACCCAGTACTTC. Its protein product is CATSKPSEGPETQYF.